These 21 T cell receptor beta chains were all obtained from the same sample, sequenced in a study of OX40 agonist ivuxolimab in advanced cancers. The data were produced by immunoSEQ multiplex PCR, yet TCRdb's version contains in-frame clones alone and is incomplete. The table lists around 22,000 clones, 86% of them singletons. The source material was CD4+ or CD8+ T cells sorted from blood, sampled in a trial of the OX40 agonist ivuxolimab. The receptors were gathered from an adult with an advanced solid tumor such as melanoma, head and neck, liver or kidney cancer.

The CDR3 is CASSPWTGEEETQYF. The DNA for the CDR3 is TGTGCCAGCAGCCCCTGGACAGGGGAGGAAGAGACCCAGTACTTC. The V call is TRBV7-9, the J call TRBJ2-5, with 9 bases that match TRBD1. The length of the CDR3 is 15 residues. The germline V gene has CDR1 SEHNR and CDR2 FQNEAQ (reference sequence). J gave up 3 bases and V 5 bases, and 7 bases lay outside the gene matches.

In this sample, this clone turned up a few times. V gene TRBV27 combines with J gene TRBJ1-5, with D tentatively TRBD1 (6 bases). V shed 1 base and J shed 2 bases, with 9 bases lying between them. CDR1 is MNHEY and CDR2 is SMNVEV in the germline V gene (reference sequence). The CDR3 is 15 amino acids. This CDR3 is CASSLWGQGNQPQHF. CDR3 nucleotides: TGTGCCAGCAGTTTATGGGGACAAGGCAATCAGCCCCAGCATTTT.

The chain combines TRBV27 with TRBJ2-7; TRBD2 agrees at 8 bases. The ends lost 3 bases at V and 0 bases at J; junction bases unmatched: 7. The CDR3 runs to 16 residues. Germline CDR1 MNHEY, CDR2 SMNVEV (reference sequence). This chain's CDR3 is CASSFRGLGNSYEQYF. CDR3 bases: TGTGCCAGCAGTTTCCGGGGACTAGGGAACTCCTACGAGCAGTACTTC.

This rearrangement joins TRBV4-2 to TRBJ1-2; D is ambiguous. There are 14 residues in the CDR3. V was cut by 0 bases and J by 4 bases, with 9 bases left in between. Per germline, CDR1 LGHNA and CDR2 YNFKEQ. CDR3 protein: CASSQDGRPYGYTF. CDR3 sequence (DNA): TGTGCCAGCAGCCAAGATGGGCGACCCTATGGCTACACCTTC.

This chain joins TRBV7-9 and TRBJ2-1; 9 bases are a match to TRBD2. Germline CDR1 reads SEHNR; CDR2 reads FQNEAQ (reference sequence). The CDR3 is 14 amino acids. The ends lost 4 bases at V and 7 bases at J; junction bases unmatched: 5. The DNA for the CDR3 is TGTGCCAGCAGCTACACTAGCGGGTTTAATGAGCAGTTCTTC. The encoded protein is CASSYTSGFNEQFF.

This CDR3 reads CASSPPRSQGSYEQYF. In DNA, the CDR3 is TGTGCCAGCTCACCACCTCGGTCTCAAGGTTCCTACGAGCAGTACTTC. The J gene is TRBJ2-7, the V gene TRBV18; unclear D gene. V was cut by 0 bases and J by 1 base, with 13 bases left in between. Germline CDR1 KGHSH, CDR2 LQKENI. The CDR3 sequence is 16 residues long.

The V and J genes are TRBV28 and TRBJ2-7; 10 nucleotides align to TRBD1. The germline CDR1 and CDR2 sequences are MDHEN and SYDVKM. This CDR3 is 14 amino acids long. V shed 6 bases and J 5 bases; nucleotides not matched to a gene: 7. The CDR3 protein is CASRIRDRGHEQYF. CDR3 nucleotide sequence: TGTGCCAGCAGGATCCGGGACAGGGGCCACGAGCAGTACTTC.

The CDR3 sequence is CASSLGGRSEQYF. The CDR3 DNA sequence: TGTGCCAGCAGCCTAGGGGGGCGAAGCGAGCAGTACTTC. The rearrangement joins TRBV28 to TRBJ2-7, with D tentatively TRBD1 or TRBD2 (6 bases each). This CDR3 region has 13 residues. The germline CDR1 and CDR2 sequences are MDHEN and SYDVKM. With 6 bases removed from V and 6 bases from J, the gap between germline ends came to 15 bases. Full variable domain (missing parts from reference TRBV28 and TRBJ2-7): DVKVTQSSRYLVKRTGEKVFLECVQDMDHENMFWYRQDPGLGLRLIYFSYDVKMKEKGDIPEGYSVSREKKERFSLILESASTNQTSMYLCASSLGGRSEQYFGPGTRLTVT.

The CDR3 here is CSVWRGQETQYF. In DNA, the CDR3 is TGCAGCGTGTGGCGGGGGCAAGAGACCCAGTACTTC. The V gene is TRBV29-1, the J gene TRBJ2-5; 7 positions match TRBD2. The V and J ends lost 6 bases and 2 bases, in that order; junction bases with no gene match: 3. CDR1 is SQVTM and CDR2 is ANQGSEA in the germline V gene. The CDR3 spans 12 residues.

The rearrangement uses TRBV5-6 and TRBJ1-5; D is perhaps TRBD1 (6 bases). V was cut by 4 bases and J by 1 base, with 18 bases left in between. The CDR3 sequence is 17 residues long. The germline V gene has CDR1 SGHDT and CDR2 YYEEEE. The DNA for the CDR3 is TGTGCCAGCAGCCTCTTCCGTGACAGGCGAAGCAATCAGCCCCAGCATTTT. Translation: CASSLFRDRRSNQPQHF.

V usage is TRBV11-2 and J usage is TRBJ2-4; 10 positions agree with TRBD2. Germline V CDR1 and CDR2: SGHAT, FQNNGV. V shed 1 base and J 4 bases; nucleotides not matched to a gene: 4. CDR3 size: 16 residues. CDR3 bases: TGTGCCAGCAGCTTAGTGCTAGCGGGGGAAAAAAACATTCAGTACTTC. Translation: CASSLVLAGEKNIQYF. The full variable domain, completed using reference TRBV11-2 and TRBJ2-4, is EAGVAQSPRYKIIEKRQSVAFWCNPISGHATLYWYQQILGQGPKLLIQFQNNGVVDDSQLPKDRFSAERLKGVDSTLKIQPAKLEDSAVYLCASSLVLAGEKNIQYFGAGTRLSVL.

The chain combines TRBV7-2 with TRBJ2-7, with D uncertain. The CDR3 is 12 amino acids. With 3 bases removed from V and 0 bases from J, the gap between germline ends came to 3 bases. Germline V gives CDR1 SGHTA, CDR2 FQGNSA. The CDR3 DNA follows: TGTGCCAGCAGCTTCGCCTCCTACGAGCAGTACTTC. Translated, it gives CASSFASYEQYF.

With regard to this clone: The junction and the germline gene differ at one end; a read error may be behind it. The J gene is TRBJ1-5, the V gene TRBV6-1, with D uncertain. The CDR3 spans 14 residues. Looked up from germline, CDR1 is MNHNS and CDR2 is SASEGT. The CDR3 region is CASSEPYGGEPRHF. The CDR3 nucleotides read TGTGCCAGCAGTGAGCCATACGGTGGGGAGCCCCGGCATTTT.

The CDR3 protein is CASSPDRRGFGYTEAFF. The CDR3 DNA is TGTGCCAGCAGCCCCGATAGGAGGGGGTTTGGGTACACTGAAGCTTTCTTT. This chain connects TRBV11-2 to TRBJ1-1, with D maybe TRBD1 (6 bases). Germline CDR1 reads SGHAT; CDR2 reads FQNNGV. The CDR3 totals 17 residues. V was cut by 5 bases and J by 3 bases, with 22 bases left in between. Looking up the rest from reference TRBV11-2 and TRBJ1-1 gives the full variable domain: EAGVAQSPRYKIIEKRQSVAFWCNPISGHATLYWYQQILGQGPKLLIQFQNNGVVDDSQLPKDRFSAERLKGVDSTLKIQPAKLEDSAVYLCASSPDRRGFGYTEAFFGQGTRLTVV.

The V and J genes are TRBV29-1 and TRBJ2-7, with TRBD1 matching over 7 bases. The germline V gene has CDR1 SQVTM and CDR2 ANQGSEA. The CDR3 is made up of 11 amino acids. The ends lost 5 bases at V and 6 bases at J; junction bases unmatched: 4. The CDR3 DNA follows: TGCAGCGTTAGGGGGCCGGGCGAGCAGTACTTC. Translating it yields CSVRGPGEQYF.

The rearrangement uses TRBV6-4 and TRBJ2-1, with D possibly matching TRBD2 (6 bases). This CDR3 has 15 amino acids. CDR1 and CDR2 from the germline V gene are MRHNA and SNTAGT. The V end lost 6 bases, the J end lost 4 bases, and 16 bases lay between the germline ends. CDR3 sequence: CASSQISGDYNEQFF. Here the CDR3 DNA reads TGTGCCAGCAGCCAAATTAGCGGAGATTACAATGAGCAGTTCTTC.

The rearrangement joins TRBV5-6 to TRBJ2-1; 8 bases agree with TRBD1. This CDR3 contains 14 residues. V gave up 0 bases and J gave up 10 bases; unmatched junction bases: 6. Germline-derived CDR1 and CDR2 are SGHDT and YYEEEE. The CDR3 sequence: CASSLDDRGREQFF. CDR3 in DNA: TGTGCCAGCAGCTTGGACGACAGGGGTAGAGAGCAGTTCTTC.

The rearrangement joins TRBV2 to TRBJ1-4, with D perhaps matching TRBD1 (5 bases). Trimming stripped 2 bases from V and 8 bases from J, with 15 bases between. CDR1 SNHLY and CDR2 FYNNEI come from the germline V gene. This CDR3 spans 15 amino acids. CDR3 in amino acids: CASSEFLQVGEKLFF. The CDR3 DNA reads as TGTGCCAGCAGTGAATTTTTACAGGTCGGCGAAAAACTGTTTTTT.

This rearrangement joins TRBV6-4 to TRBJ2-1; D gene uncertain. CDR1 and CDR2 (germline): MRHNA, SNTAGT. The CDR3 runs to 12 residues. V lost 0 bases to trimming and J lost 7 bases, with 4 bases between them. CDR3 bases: TGTGCCAGCAGTGACTCGCAAAATGAGCAGTTCTTC. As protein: CASSDSQNEQFF.

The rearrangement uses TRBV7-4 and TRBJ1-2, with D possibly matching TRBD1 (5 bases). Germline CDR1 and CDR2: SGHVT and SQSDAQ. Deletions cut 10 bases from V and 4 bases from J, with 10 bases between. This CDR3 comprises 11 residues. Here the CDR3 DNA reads TGTGCCATCAAGGGACGCTATGGCTACACCTTC. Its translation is CAIKGRYGYTF.

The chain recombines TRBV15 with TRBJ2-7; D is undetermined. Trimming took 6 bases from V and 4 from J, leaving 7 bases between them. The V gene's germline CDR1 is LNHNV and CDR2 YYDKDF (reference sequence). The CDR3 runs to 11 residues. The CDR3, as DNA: TGTGCCACCAGTGAAGGGTACGAGCAGTACTTC. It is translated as CATSEGYEQYF. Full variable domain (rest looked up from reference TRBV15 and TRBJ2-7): DAMVIQNPRYQVTQFGKPVTLSCSQTLNHNVMYWYQQKSSQAPKLLFHYYDKDFNNEADTPDNFQSRRPNTSFCFLDIRSPGLGDTAMYLCATSEGYEQYFGPGTRLTVT.